This T cell receptor (beta chain) was found in a study of blood T cell repertoires in COVID-19. Study-wide background: Collection of acute and convalescent COVID-19 samples took place in the United States, Italy and Spain. Nucleic acid was either cDNA or gDNA, and it came from T cells, B-cell-depleted T cells, or PBMCs.

Methods used by the authors: Reference gene primer amplification in the assay estimated nucleated cell counts. TCRdb's table, derived via immunoSEQ multiplex PCR, lists solely in-frame clones and lacks some. That table furnishes V, J and clone size, whereas the DNA furnished D and trimming. The profile shows 130,000 to 150,000 clones, approximately 80% of them singletons. Germline V gives CDR1 MGHRA, CDR2 YSYEKL. V lost 4 bases, J lost 1 base, and 5 bases stayed unmatched. The CDR3 is made up of 15 amino acids. The sequenced sample consisted of peripheral blood. The TCR originated in a man in his fifties or sixties with active or convalescent COVID-19. This chain joins TRBV4-1 and TRBJ1-2; 8 bases map to TRBD1. Here the CDR3 DNA reads TGCGCCAGCAGCCCCGGGACAGGAGGTAACTATGGCTACACCTTC. It codes for CASSPGTGGNYGYTF.